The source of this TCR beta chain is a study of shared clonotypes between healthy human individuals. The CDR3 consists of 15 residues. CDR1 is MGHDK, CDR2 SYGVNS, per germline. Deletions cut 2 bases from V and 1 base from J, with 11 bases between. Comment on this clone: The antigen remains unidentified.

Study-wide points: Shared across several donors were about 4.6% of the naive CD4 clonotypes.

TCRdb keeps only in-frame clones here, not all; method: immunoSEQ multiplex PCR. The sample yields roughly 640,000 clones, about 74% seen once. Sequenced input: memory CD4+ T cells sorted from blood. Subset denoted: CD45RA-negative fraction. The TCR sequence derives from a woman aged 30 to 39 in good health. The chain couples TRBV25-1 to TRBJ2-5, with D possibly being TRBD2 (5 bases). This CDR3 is CASSEVRGIQETQYF. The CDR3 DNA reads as TGTGCCAGCAGTGAAGTCCGGGGTATCCAAGAGACCCAGTACTTC.